This T cell receptor (beta chain) was captured in a study of T-cell memory formation after mild COVID-19. Per germline, CDR1 MGHRA and CDR2 YSYEKL. The V and J ends lost 0 bases and 2 bases respectively, with 10 bases between them. CDR3 size: 15 residues. In TCRdb, the 5' RACE reads were re-called with MiXCR into one record per CDR3 protein. The data contain about 540,000 distinct CDR3 sequences, over 20% of them singletons. The sequencing sample was made of PBMCs or a T cell subset sorted from them (not recorded which). The gene calls are TRBV4-1 and TRBJ2-5, with D possibly being TRBD1 (5 bases). This TCR derives from an adult woman who had mild COVID-19 (a few samples of this study predate the infection). Cell type and time point are not known. CDR3 sequence reads: CASSQDDRIQETQYF. The CDR3 DNA reads TGCGCCAGCAGCCAAGACGACAGAATTCAAGAGACCCAGTACTTC.